This T cell receptor (beta chain) was sequenced during a study of tumor-infiltrating lymphocytes in oesophageal squamous cell carcinoma. The V gene end was trimmed by 5 bases and the J gene end by 5 bases; junction bases not matched to a gene: 3. Germline assignment: CDR1 SGHTA and CDR2 FQGTGA. This CDR3 comprises 13 residues. MiXCR was run by TCRdb on the PCR reads, yielding one entry per CDR3 protein. The table includes more than 9,500 distinct CDR3 sequences, approximately 50% detected once. This clonotype was seen a handful of times. The TCR originated in a male donor with esophageal squamous cell carcinoma. The sequenced sample consisted of normal esophageal tissue next to the tumor. The chain recombines TRBV7-3 with TRBJ2-1, with 7 bases matching TRBD2. The CDR3, as DNA: TGTGCCAGCAGCATCGGGACTAACAATGAGCAGTTCTTC. Protein sequence: CASSIGTNNEQFF.